This T cell receptor (beta chain) originates from a study of T cell responses to AZD1222 COVID-19 vaccine. Method: immunoSEQ multiplex PCR; TCRdb's copy keeps in-frame clones and lacks some. Counted here are over 100,000 clones, about 90% occurring once; the ten biggest clones make up approximately 4.7%. In regard to this clone: The antigen remains unidentified.

V gave up 3 bases and J gave up 6 bases, with 9 bases separating them. Per the germline V gene, CDR1 is SGHDT and CDR2 is YYEEEE. The CDR3 loop spans 12 amino acids. Study-level findings and limits: In the spike-specific TCR repertoire, nearly half reportedly target unmutated variant regions. Of the AZD1222 recipients, only five or six were seropositive at baseline. Donors were mostly white British, more females; clonal diversity possibly underestimated. It was only after the peak T cell response that any repertoires were sampled.

This receptor was taken from an adult in good health. The V and J genes are TRBV5-6 and TRBJ1-1; D remains ambiguous. The sample in question was peripheral blood, obtained on day 0 of AZD1222 vaccination. The CDR3 DNA reads TGTGCCAGCAGCTGCGGATCGGCTGAAGCTTTCTTT. Protein: CASSCGSAEAFF.